The next 25 T cell receptor beta chains were all read from a single sample in a study of identical twins. One entry per CDR3 protein, called by TCRdb with MiXCR from the 5' RACE reads. Here the sample spans nearly 900,000 distinct CDR3 sequences, roughly 12% being singletons. These data are also associated with another study on yellow fever vaccine responses in identical twins.

The material sequenced was PBMCs. These receptors all stem from a woman younger than 30 in good health.

This clonotype turned up a few times. V is TRBV5-6 and J is TRBJ2-1; the D is unclear. Germline CDR1 reads SGHDT; CDR2 reads YYEEEE. This CDR3 is 14 amino acids long. The V gene lost 1 base and the J gene lost 7 bases, with 12 bases spanning the gap. In DNA form, the CDR3 reads TGTGCCAGCAGCTTGCCGGAGCTCTATAATGAGCAGTTCTTC. Translated: CASSLPELYNEQFF.

The chain combines TRBV7-9 with TRBJ2-5; TRBD2 matches at 12 bases. Germline V CDR1 and CDR2: SEHNR, FQNEAQ (reference sequence). The V segment lost 6 bases and the J segment 5 bases; nucleotides outside the gene matches: 4. The CDR3 is made up of 14 amino acids. CDR3: CASRPSGRAETQYF. CDR3 DNA: TGTGCCAGCAGACCTAGCGGGAGGGCGGAGACCCAGTACTTC.

J is TRBJ1-1 and V is TRBV4-1; the D gene is possibly TRBD1 (5 bases). CDR1 and CDR2 from the germline V gene are MGHRA and YSYEKL. The CDR3 covers 14 residues. V lost 0 bases and J 3 bases, leaving 8 bases between the germline ends. CDR3: CASSQDQGDTEAFF. The CDR3 DNA follows: TGCGCCAGCAGCCAAGATCAGGGTGACACTGAAGCTTTCTTT.

In its sample, this clonotype was seen once. The rearrangement links TRBV5-1 to TRBJ2-5; 13 nucleotides line up with TRBD2. The ends lost 4 bases at V and 1 base at J; junction bases unmatched: 4. Germline V gives CDR1 SGHRS, CDR2 YFSETQ. This CDR3 is 16 amino acids long. CDR3 nucleotide sequence: TGCGCCAGCAGCACCTGGACTAGCGGGGGCCAAGAGACCCAGTACTTC. It translates to CASSTWTSGGQETQYF. The full variable domain, rest sourced from reference TRBV5-1 and TRBJ2-5, is KAGVTQTPRYLIKTRGQQVTLSCSPISGHRSVSWYQQTPGQGLQFLFEYFSETQRNKGNFPGRFSGRQFSNSRSEMNVSTLELGDSALYLCASSTWTSGGQETQYFGPGTRLLVL.

The V call is TRBV7-9, the J call TRBJ2-5; D gene ambiguous. Trimming pared 1 base from V and 5 bases from J, leaving 14 bases between. This CDR3 spans 15 amino acids. CDR1 and CDR2 (germline): SEHNR, FQNEAQ (reference sequence). The CDR3: CASSLVGAQWETQYF. The CDR3 nucleotides read TGTGCCAGCAGCTTAGTTGGAGCCCAATGGGAGACCCAGTACTTC.

This chain connects TRBV7-9 to TRBJ2-7; D remains unclear. V gave up 1 base and J gave up 6 bases, with 10 bases separating them. Germline V gene sequence: CDR1 SEHNR, CDR2 FQNEAQ (reference sequence). The CDR3 covers 13 residues. The CDR3, as DNA: TGTGCCAGCAGCTTAGGTACGTCGCCCGAGCAGTACTTC. Translation gives CASSLGTSPEQYF.

This chain joins TRBV7-6 and TRBJ1-4, with D unclear. This CDR3 contains 13 residues. CDR1 SGHVS and CDR2 FNYEAQ come from the germline V gene. V was shortened by 1 base and J by 7 bases, with 7 bases between the two germline ends. The CDR3 sequence is CASSLGHTEKLFF. The CDR3 bases are TGTGCCAGCAGCTTAGGTCACACTGAAAAACTGTTTTTT.

This clonotype appeared many times. The chain recombines TRBV10-3 with TRBJ2-5; possible D gene TRBD1, 5 bases. This CDR3 has 13 residues. Per germline, CDR1 ENHRY and CDR2 SYGVKD. The germline V and J ends were trimmed by 0 bases and 4 bases, with 6 bases remaining between them. The CDR3 region is CAISESGAETQYF. Written as DNA, the CDR3 is TGTGCCATCAGTGAGTCTGGGGCAGAGACCCAGTACTTC.

This clonotype was counted only a few times. V and J are TRBV5-1 and TRBJ2-7, with 7 bases aligning to TRBD1. CDR1 and CDR2 (germline): SGHRS, YFSETQ. The V and J ends lost 1 base and 2 bases, in that order; junction bases with no gene match: 9. The CDR3 runs to 16 residues. The CDR3 reads CASSLSYTGEPYEQYF. The CDR3 DNA reads as TGCGCCAGCAGCTTGTCCTATACAGGGGAACCCTACGAGCAGTACTTC.

The rearrangement joins TRBV6-5 to TRBJ2-1; D is unclear. The germline gives CDR1 MNHEY, CDR2 SVGAGI. V was cut by 4 bases and J by 5 bases, with 12 bases left in between. This CDR3 spans 14 amino acids. CDR3 protein: CASSSDPRDNEQFF. CDR3 coding DNA: TGTGCCAGCAGTTCCGACCCTAGGGACAATGAGCAGTTCTTC.

V is TRBV7-9 and J is TRBJ2-3, with 7 bases fitting TRBD2. The length of the CDR3 is 15 residues. In germline, CDR1 is SEHNR, CDR2 FQNEAQ (reference sequence). V shed 8 bases, J shed 10 bases, and the junction held 18 bases outside the gene matches. CDR3 DNA: TGTGCCAGCCGCGGAGCTTCGGGCCCTCGGGAGGCGCAGTATTTT. The encoded protein is CASRGASGPREAQYF.

V usage is TRBV3-1 and J usage is TRBJ1-4; weak D call: TRBD1 (6 bases). The CDR3 totals 15 residues. In germline, CDR1 is LGHDT, CDR2 YNNKEL (reference sequence). V lost 4 bases, J lost 4 bases, and 13 bases lay in between. The CDR3 loop is CASSRKRGINEKLFF. The CDR3 DNA reads TGTGCCAGCAGCCGAAAAAGGGGGATTAATGAAAAACTGTTTTTT.

The V call is TRBV11-2, the J call TRBJ2-2; TRBD1 agrees at 8 bases. Trimming at V came to 5 bases and at J to 4 bases, leaving 6 bases not matched to a gene. Germline values: CDR1 SGHAT, CDR2 FQNNGV. This CDR3 is built from 15 residues. The chain's CDR3 is CASSTDRVGTGELFF. The CDR3 DNA reads TGTGCCAGCAGCACGGACAGGGTGGGCACCGGGGAGCTGTTTTTT.

V gene TRBV28 combines with J gene TRBJ2-7, with 8 bases fitting TRBD1. The CDR3 totals 16 residues. The trim removed 5 bases at V and 2 bases at J, leaving 11 bases unmatched. Germline V gene lookup returns CDR1 MDHEN and CDR2 SYDVKM. The CDR3, as DNA: TGTGCCAGCAGTACAGCGAGGCAGGGGGCTGCCTACGAGCAGTACTTC. It codes for CASSTARQGAAYEQYF.

V and J are TRBV2 and TRBJ2-3, with D maybe TRBD2 (6 bases). The CDR3 is made up of 18 amino acids. Per the germline V gene, CDR1 is SNHLY and CDR2 is FYNNEI. Trimming pared 11 bases from V and 2 bases from J, leaving 29 bases between. This CDR3 reads CAFSSSITAGTFTDTQYF. The CDR3 nucleotides read TGTGCCTTCAGTTCCTCCATCACGGCCGGGACTTTCACAGATACGCAGTATTTT. Complete variable domain (other parts from reference TRBV2 and TRBJ2-3): EPEVTQTPSHQVTQMGQEVILRCVPISNHLYFYWYRQILGQKVEFLVSFYNNEISEKSEIFDDQFSVERPDGSNFTLKIRSTKLEDSAMYFCAFSSSITAGTFTDTQYFGPGTRLTVL.

The chain carries TRBV12-3 or TRBV12-4 and TRBJ2-4; D call uncertain. The CDR3 spans 13 residues. Trimming cost V 9 bases and J 3 bases, with 12 bases left between them. In DNA, the CDR3 is TGTGCCAGTAGTGAAACCAACAAAAACATTCAGTACTTC. Translated: CASSETNKNIQYF.

The chain joins TRBV7-8 to TRBJ2-5; D ambiguous. The V and J ends lost 3 bases and 5 bases respectively, with 13 bases between them. This CDR3 comprises 14 residues. From germline, CDR1 is SGHVS and CDR2 FQNEAQ. CDR3 sequence reads: CASSFYWGSETQYF. CDR3 coding DNA: TGTGCCAGCAGCTTTTACTGGGGTTCGGAGACCCAGTACTTC.

This clonotype turned up a few times. CDR3 sequence (DNA): TGTGCCAGCAGCTTCGGTCGGAGCGATACGCAGTATTTT. Encoded protein: CASSFGRSDTQYF. The chain has TRBV7-9 and TRBJ2-3; no reliable D call. V dropped 3 bases and J dropped 6 bases, with 10 bases sitting between them. The CDR3 extends over 13 amino acids. From germline, CDR1 is SEHNR and CDR2 FQNEAQ (reference sequence).

The V call is TRBV6-1, the J call TRBJ1-5; 9 nucleotides align to TRBD1. The CDR3 contains 16 residues. Germline-derived CDR1 and CDR2 are MNHNS and SASEGT. V was pared by 9 bases and J by 8 bases, with 17 bases of the junction left unmatched. In DNA form, the CDR3 reads TGTGCCAGTGCTAGGAGCTTAAACAGGGGGCTTGAGCCCCAGCATTTT. Translation: CASARSLNRGLEPQHF.

This clonotype was observed a few times. V is TRBV7-9 and J is TRBJ2-7; TRBD2 agrees at 7 bases. The CDR3 sequence is 13 residues long. Germline loops: CDR1 SEHNR, CDR2 FQNEAQ (reference sequence). The junction had 7 bases not matched to a gene; V was cut back by 7 bases and J by 4 bases. DNA of the CDR3: TGTGCCAGCACCACTAGCGCGAATTACGAGCAGTACTTC. Its translation: CASTTSANYEQYF.

The chain's CDR3 is CASSLVEPTGRNTEAFF. The CDR3 DNA reads TGTGCCAGCAGCTTAGTCGAGCCGACAGGCAGGAACACTGAAGCTTTCTTT. This chain connects TRBV7-9 to TRBJ1-1; D perhaps matches TRBD1 (6 bases). The CDR3 extends over 17 amino acids. The germline V and J ends were trimmed by 1 base and 1 base, with 16 bases remaining between them. Germline V gives CDR1 SEHNR, CDR2 FQNEAQ (reference sequence).

This clonotype was counted between two and nine times. This rearrangement joins TRBV6-2 or TRBV6-3 to TRBJ2-2; perhaps TRBD2 as D (5 bases). From germline, CDR1 is MNHEY and CDR2 SVGEGT. Trimming stripped 7 bases from V and 6 bases from J, with 21 bases between. This CDR3 spans 16 amino acids. The CDR3 region is CASTKRGGDSSGELFF. The CDR3 region has the DNA TGTGCCAGCACCAAGAGAGGAGGAGATTCCTCCGGGGAGCTGTTTTTT.

This clonotype was counted at least ten times. This chain links TRBV5-5 with TRBJ2-1; TRBD2 is a possible D gene (6 bases). The V and J ends lost 0 bases and 5 bases respectively, with 15 bases between them. This CDR3 is built from 16 residues. The germline V gene has CDR1 SGHKS and CDR2 YYEKEE (reference sequence). The CDR3 DNA reads TGTGCCAGCAGCTTGGGCCCCTCGGGAGTAGACAATGAGCAGTTCTTC. Its protein is CASSLGPSGVDNEQFF.

The CDR3 loop is CASSLAGGDRHQPQHF. DNA of the CDR3: TGTGCCAGCAGCTTAGCGGGAGGGGACAGGCATCAGCCCCAGCATTTT. This chain joins TRBV7-9 and TRBJ1-5, with 8 bases lining up with TRBD1. CDR1 and CDR2 from the germline V gene are SEHNR and FQNEAQ (reference sequence). The CDR3 extends over 16 amino acids. Germline trimming cut 0 bases from V and 5 bases from J; bases unmatched to any gene: 6.

This clonotype turned up a few times. J is TRBJ2-3 and V is TRBV7-8; 11 positions agree with TRBD1. The J segment lost 1 base and the V segment lost 5 bases, leaving 8 bases of the junction unmatched. The germline V gene has CDR1 SGHVS and CDR2 FQNEAQ. The CDR3 runs to 17 residues. CDR3 in DNA: TGTGCCAGCAGCGAAAGGAGGGACAGGGGGGGCACAGATACGCAGTATTTT. Translated: CASSERRDRGGTDTQYF.